The TCR beta chain under discussion was sequenced for a study of OX40 agonist ivuxolimab in advanced cancers. The overall study: The patients' treatment was ivuxolimab, an agonistic anti-OX40 (CD134) antibody. Whole-study findings and limits: With doses of 0.1 to 3.0 mg/kg, CD4+ and CD8+ blood T cells had undergone clonal expansion by week 6.

Here immunoSEQ multiplex PCR was the method, and the copy in TCRdb shows in-frame clones only, minus some. The repertoire has around 92,000 clones, 85% to 95% of them found once; the top ten carry around 0.25%. Note on this clone: Antigen specificity is unknown. The same CDR3 can be traced to other DNA sequences in this sample.

This receptor was identified in an adult with an advanced solid tumor such as melanoma, head and neck, liver or kidney cancer. The sample was CD4+ or CD8+ T cells sorted from blood, taken in a trial of the OX40 agonist ivuxolimab.

Here the CDR3 reads CASSISGGGYNEQFF. In DNA form, the CDR3 reads TGTGCCAGCAGTATCTCGGGAGGGGGTTACAATGAGCAGTTCTTC. V usage is TRBV6-6 and J usage is TRBJ2-1, with 8 bases lining up with TRBD2. Germline assignment: CDR1 MNHNY and CDR2 SVGAGI (reference sequence). The CDR3 contains 15 residues. The trim removed 5 bases at V and 4 bases at J, leaving 7 bases unmatched.